This TCR beta chain was retrieved from a study of blood T cell repertoires in COVID-19. Study-wide context: Researchers got acute and convalescent COVID-19 samples from the United States, Italy and Spain.

Germline loops: CDR1 SGHRS, CDR2 YFSETQ. This CDR3 is built from 15 residues. Trimming stripped 6 bases from V and 0 bases from J, with 10 bases between. Source study methods: Quantification of nucleated cells was approximated via reference gene primer amplification. Profiling relied on immunoSEQ multiplex PCR, and the TCRdb table lists in-frame clones only, not all of them. The V and J calls and clone size come from that table; D and trimming were worked out from the DNA. This table has 140,000 to 150,000 clones, roughly 86% appearing once. The rearrangement uses TRBV5-1 and TRBJ2-6; the D gene is possibly TRBD1 (5 bases). Input material: peripheral blood. This TCR came from a man aged 65 to 79 with acute or convalescent COVID-19. CDR3 sequence reads: CASTDSRSGANVLTF. The CDR3, as DNA: TGCGCCAGCACCGACAGTCGCTCTGGGGCCAACGTCCTGACTTTC. The full variable domain, its missing parts supplied by reference TRBV5-1 and TRBJ2-6, is KAGVTQTPRYLIKTRGQQVTLSCSPISGHRSVSWYQQTPGQGLQFLFEYFSETQRNKGNFPGRFSGRQFSNSRSEMNVSTLELGDSALYLCASTDSRSGANVLTFGAGSRLTVL.